This TCR beta chain was captured by sequencing in a study of PD-1 blockade in classical Hodgkin lymphoma. Per germline, CDR1 LNHNV and CDR2 YYDKDF (reference sequence). The V end lost 0 bases, the J end lost 14 bases, and 7 bases lay between the germline ends. The CDR3 totals 10 residues. Specified time point: cycle 4 day 1 (C4D1), after more than five weeks of nivolumab. All trial patients relapsed after autologous stem cell transplantation. This clone rates as large. Clones were sequenced by immunoSEQ multiplex PCR, and TCRdb holds only the in-frame ones, with some missing. The repertoire consists of 5,500 to 8,000 clones, with roughly 80% occurring once and the leading ten covering more than 25%.

The source material was peripheral blood mononuclear cells (PBMCs), sampled before the fourth cycle of nivolumab. The chain couples TRBV15 to TRBJ2-5; D is undetermined. The sequence came from a human donor with classical Hodgkin lymphoma. CDR3 nucleotides: TGTGCCACCAGCAGAGATCGACTCTACTTC. Protein sequence: CATSRDRLYF.